Listed here is a single T cell receptor beta chain. Source study methods: By means of reference gene primer amplification, nucleated cell counts were estimated. Generated by immunoSEQ multiplex PCR, the TCRdb table keeps only in-frame clones and is missing some. Clone size and V and J calls were adopted from that table, with D and trimming inferred from the DNA. The sample carries approximately 350,000 clones, around nine tenths recorded once. The CDR3 totals 15 residues. From germline, CDR1 is SEHNR and CDR2 FQNEAQ (reference sequence). The junction had 8 bases not matched to a gene; V was cut back by 6 bases and J by 2 bases. This record belongs to a study of blood T cell repertoires in COVID-19. For the study at large: Nucleic acid was either cDNA or gDNA, and it came from T cells, B-cell-depleted T cells, or PBMCs.

Enrolled during active infection, Seattle patients were then followed longitudinally. Sequencing used peripheral blood. The TCR was taken from a woman in her 70s with COVID-19, enrolled during active disease. The rearrangement joins TRBV7-9 to TRBJ2-7; 9 nucleotides agree with TRBD1. DNA for the CDR3: TGTGCCAGCAGATGGGGACAGGGCCTCCCCTACGAGCAGTACTTC. It specifies CASRWGQGLPYEQYF.